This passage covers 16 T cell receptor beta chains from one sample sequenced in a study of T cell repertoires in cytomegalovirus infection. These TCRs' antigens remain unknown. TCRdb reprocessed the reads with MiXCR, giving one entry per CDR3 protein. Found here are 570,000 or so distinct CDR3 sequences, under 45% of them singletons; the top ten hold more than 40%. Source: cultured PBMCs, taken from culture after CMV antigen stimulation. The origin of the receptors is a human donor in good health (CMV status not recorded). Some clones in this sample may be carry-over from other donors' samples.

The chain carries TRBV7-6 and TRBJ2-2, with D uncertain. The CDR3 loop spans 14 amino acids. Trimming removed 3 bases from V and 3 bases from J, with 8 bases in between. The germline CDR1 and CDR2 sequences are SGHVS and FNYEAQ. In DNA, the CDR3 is TGTGCCAGCAGCTTCCAGGCGGACACCGGGGAGCTGTTTTTT. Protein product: CASSFQADTGELFF.

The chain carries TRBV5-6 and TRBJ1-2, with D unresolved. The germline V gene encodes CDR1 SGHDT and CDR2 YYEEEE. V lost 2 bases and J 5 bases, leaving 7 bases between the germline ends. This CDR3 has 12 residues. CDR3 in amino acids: CASSLQTYGYTF. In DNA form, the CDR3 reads TGTGCCAGCAGCTTACAGACTTATGGCTACACCTTC.

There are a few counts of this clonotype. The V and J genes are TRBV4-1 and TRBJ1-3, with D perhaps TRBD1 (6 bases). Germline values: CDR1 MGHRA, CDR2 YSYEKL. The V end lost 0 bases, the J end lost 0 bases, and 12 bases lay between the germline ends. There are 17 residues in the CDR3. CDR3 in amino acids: CASSQDPDSFSGNTIYF. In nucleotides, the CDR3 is TGCGCCAGCAGCCAAGATCCGGACAGTTTCTCTGGAAACACCATATATTTT.

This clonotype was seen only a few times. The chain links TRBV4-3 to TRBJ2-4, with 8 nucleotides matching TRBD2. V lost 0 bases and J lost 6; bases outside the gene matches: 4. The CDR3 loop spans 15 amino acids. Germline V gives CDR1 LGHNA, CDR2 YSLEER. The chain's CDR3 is CASSQDLGLVNIQYF. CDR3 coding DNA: TGCGCCAGCAGCCAAGATTTGGGACTAGTAAACATTCAGTACTTC.

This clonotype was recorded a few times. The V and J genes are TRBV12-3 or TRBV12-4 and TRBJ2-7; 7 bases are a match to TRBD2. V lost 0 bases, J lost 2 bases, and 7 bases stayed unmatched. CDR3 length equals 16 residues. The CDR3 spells CASSLAAGTVAYEQYF. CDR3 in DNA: TGTGCCAGCAGTTTAGCAGCGGGGACGGTAGCCTACGAGCAGTACTTC.

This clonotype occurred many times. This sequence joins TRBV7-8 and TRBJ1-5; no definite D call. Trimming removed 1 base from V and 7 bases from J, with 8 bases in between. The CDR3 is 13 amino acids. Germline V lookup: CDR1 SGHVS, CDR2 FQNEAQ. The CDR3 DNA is TGTGCCAGCAGCTTAGGCCGCTCCCAGCCCCAGCATTTT. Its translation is CASSLGRSQPQHF.

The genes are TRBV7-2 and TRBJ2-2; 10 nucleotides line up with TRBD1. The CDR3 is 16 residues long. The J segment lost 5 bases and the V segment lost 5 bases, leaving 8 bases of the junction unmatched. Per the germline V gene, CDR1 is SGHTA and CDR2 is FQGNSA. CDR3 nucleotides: TGTGCCAGCAGCCTGAGACAGGGGGCGCGGACCGGGGAGCTGTTTTTT. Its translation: CASSLRQGARTGELFF.

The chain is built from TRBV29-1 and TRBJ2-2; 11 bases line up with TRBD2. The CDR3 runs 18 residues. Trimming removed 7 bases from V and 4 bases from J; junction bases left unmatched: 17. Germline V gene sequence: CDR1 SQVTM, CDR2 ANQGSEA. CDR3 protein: CSASGTSGGTSGTGELFF. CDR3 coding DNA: TGCAGCGCTAGTGGGACTAGCGGAGGTACTTCGGGCACCGGGGAGCTGTTTTTT.

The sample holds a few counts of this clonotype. The CDR3 sequence is CASSSSFIGQSNTGELFF. The CDR3 DNA is TGTGCCAGCAGCTCTTCATTTATCGGACAGTCGAACACCGGGGAGCTGTTTTTT. V usage is TRBV11-3 and J usage is TRBJ2-2; the D gene is possibly TRBD1 (6 bases). The V gene's germline CDR1 is SGHNT and CDR2 YENEEA. The V end lost 4 bases, the J end lost 0 bases, and 18 bases lay between the germline ends. There are 18 residues in the CDR3.

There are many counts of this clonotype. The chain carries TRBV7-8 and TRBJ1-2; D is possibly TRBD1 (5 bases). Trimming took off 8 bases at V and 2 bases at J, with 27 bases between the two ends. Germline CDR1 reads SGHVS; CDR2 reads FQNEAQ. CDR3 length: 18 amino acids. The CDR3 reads CASSYRHGGVTENYGYTF. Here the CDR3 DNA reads TGTGCCAGCTCCTACCGTCATGGGGGGGTAACTGAGAACTATGGCTACACCTTC.

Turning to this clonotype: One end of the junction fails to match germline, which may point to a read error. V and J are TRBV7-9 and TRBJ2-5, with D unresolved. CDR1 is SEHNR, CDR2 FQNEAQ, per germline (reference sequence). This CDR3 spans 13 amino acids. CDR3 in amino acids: CANSLGFKRTQYF. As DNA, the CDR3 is TGTGCCAACAGCTTAGGGTTCAAGAGGACCCAGTACTTC.

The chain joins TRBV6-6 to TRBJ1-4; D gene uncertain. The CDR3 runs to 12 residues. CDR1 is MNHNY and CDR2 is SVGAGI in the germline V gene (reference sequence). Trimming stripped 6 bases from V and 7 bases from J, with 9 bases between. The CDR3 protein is CASRREGEKLFF. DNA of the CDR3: TGTGCCAGCAGGAGGGAAGGTGAAAAACTGTTTTTT.

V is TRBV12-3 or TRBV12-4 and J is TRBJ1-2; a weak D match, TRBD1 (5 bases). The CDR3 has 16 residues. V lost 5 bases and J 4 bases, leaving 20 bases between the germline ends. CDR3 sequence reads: CASSGQMAAGSYGYTF. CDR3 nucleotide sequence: TGTGCCAGCAGTGGACAAATGGCAGCGGGGTCCTATGGCTACACCTTC.

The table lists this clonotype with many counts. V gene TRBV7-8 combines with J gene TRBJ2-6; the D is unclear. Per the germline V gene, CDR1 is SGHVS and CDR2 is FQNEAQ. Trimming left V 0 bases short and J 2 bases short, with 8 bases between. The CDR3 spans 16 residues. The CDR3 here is CASSLAGTPGANVLTF. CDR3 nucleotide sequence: TGTGCCAGCAGCTTAGCCGGAACCCCTGGGGCCAACGTCCTGACTTTC.

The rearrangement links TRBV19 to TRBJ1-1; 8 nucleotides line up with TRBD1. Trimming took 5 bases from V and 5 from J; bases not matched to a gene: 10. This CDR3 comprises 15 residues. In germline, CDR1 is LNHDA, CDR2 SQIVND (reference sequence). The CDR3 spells CASSGRTGRGTEAFF. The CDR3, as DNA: TGTGCCAGTAGTGGCCGGACAGGGAGGGGTACTGAAGCTTTCTTT.

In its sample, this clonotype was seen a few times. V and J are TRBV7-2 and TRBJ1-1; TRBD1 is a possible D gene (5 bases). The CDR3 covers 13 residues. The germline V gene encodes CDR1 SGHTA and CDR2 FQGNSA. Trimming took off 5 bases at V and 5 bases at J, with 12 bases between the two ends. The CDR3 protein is CASSIARETEAFF. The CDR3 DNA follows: TGTGCCAGCAGCATCGCCAGGGAGACTGAAGCTTTCTTT.